These T cell receptor beta chains were read from a single sample in a study of graft-versus-host responses after intestinal transplantation. The protocol was immunoSEQ multiplex PCR, while the TCRdb copy is restricted to in-frame clones and leaves out a portion. Of around 18,000 clones listed, roughly 82% are singletons. The specimen comprised ileum tissue, sampled 17 days after transplant. The receptors derive from a human patient who received an intestinal transplant, so some T cells may come from the graft donor. CDR3s include the opening cysteine and the closing phenylalanine or tryptophan. Each record gives: J gene, V gene, clone size, D gene, CDR3 protein, CDR3 DNA. D genes are given only for firm matches. Rows give clone size only sometimes, using once, few, many, or a class for an expanded clone.

J gene: TRBJ2-1; V gene: TRBV28; clone size: .; D gene: TRBD2; CDR3 protein: CASSGTSAYNEQFF; CDR3 DNA: TGTGCCAGCAGTGGGACTAGCGCCTACAATGAGCAGTTCTTC
J gene: TRBJ2-1; V gene: TRBV19; clone size: .; D gene: TRBD2; CDR3 protein: CASSYPGGGSYNEQFF; CDR3 DNA: TGTGCCAGTTCCTACCCGGGGGGAGGATCCTACAATGAGCAGTTCTTC
J gene: TRBJ1-2; V gene: TRBV7-9; clone size: .; D gene: .; CDR3 protein: CASSLKFTNYGYTF; CDR3 DNA: TGTGCCAGCAGCTTAAAATTTACTAACTATGGCTACACCTTC
J gene: TRBJ1-2; V gene: TRBV27; clone size: few; D gene: .; CDR3 protein: CASRPYPGHREVHTF; CDR3 DNA: TGTGCCAGCAGACCTTACCCGGGACATCGAGAGGTGCACACCTTC
J gene: TRBJ2-3; V gene: TRBV28; clone size: .; D gene: TRBD1; CDR3 protein: CASRSTGTRLATDTQYF; CDR3 DNA: TGTGCCAGCAGATCGACAGGGACCAGGTTGGCCACAGATACGCAGTATTTT
J gene: TRBJ2-3; V gene: TRBV28; clone size: .; D gene: TRBD2; CDR3 protein: CASSLTSGSYGDTQYF; CDR3 DNA: TGTGCCAGCAGTTTGACTAGCGGATCCTACGGCGATACGCAGTATTTT
J gene: TRBJ2-7; V gene: TRBV19; clone size: once; D gene: .; CDR3 protein: CASSVGPSSYEQYF; CDR3 DNA: TGTGCCAGTAGTGTTGGCCCAAGCTCCTACGAGCAGTACTTC
J gene: TRBJ1-2; V gene: TRBV28; clone size: .; D gene: TRBD1; CDR3 protein: CASSLSNPRGSYGYTF; CDR3 DNA: TGTGCCAGCAGCCTATCCAACCCCAGGGGGAGCTATGGCTACACCTTC
J gene: TRBJ2-6; V gene: TRBV10-3; clone size: .; D gene: TRBD2; CDR3 protein: CAISERWTSGTGANVLTF; CDR3 DNA: TGTGCCATCAGTGAGAGGTGGACTAGCGGGACGGGGGCCAACGTCCTGACTTTC
J gene: TRBJ2-1; V gene: TRBV18; clone size: .; D gene: TRBD2; CDR3 protein: CASSPSGLAGGEQFF; CDR3 DNA: TGTGCCAGCTCACCAAGCGGACTAGCGGGAGGCGAGCAGTTCTTC
J gene: TRBJ2-2; V gene: TRBV6-4; clone size: .; D gene: .; CDR3 protein: CASSGTFTGELFF; CDR3 DNA: TGTGCCAGCAGTGGGACTTTCACCGGGGAGCTGTTTTTT
J gene: TRBJ1-1; V gene: TRBV2; clone size: .; D gene: TRBD1; CDR3 protein: CASRTGLNTEAFF; CDR3 DNA: TGTGCCAGCAGGACAGGGTTGAACACTGAAGCTTTCTTT
J gene: TRBJ2-2; V gene: TRBV11-2; clone size: .; D gene: TRBD1; CDR3 protein: CASSLVQGAFTGELFF; CDR3 DNA: TGTGCCAGCAGCTTAGTCCAGGGGGCGTTCACCGGGGAGCTGTTTTTT
J gene: TRBJ1-3; V gene: TRBV6-5; clone size: .; D gene: TRBD1; CDR3 protein: CASSREGQGGNTIYF; CDR3 DNA: TGTGCCAGCAGTCGAGAGGGACAGGGTGGAAACACCATATATTTT
J gene: TRBJ2-7; V gene: TRBV28; clone size: .; D gene: .; CDR3 protein: CASSLSNYEQYF; CDR3 DNA: TGTGCCAGCAGTCTTTCCAACTACGAGCAGTACTTC
J gene: TRBJ2-3; V gene: TRBV7-9; clone size: .; D gene: .; CDR3 protein: CASIRGAATDTQYF; CDR3 DNA: TGTGCCAGCATCCGAGGGGCAGCCACAGATACGCAGTATTTT
J gene: TRBJ2-1; V gene: TRBV19; clone size: .; D gene: .; CDR3 protein: CASSYPGHNSYNEQFF; CDR3 DNA: TGTGCCAGTAGTTATCCGGGACACAACTCCTACAATGAGCAGTTCTTC
J gene: TRBJ2-7; V gene: TRBV28; clone size: .; D gene: .; CDR3 protein: CASSLTSPRSYEQYF; CDR3 DNA: TGCGCCAGCAGTTTAACTAGCCCAAGATCCTACGAGCAGTACTTC
J gene: TRBJ2-1; V gene: TRBV6-5; clone size: .; D gene: .; CDR3 protein: CAIRRRVWDDEQFF; CDR3 DNA: TGTGCCATCCGTAGGCGGGTGTGGGACGATGAGCAGTTCTTC
J gene: TRBJ2-1; V gene: TRBV19; clone size: .; D gene: .; CDR3 protein: CASSMTWGSSNEQFF; CDR3 DNA: TGTGCCAGTAGTATGACGTGGGGCTCTAGCAATGAGCAGTTCTTC
J gene: TRBJ1-1; V gene: TRBV6-5; clone size: .; D gene: .; CDR3 protein: CASSYFLRDTEAFF; CDR3 DNA: TGTGCCAGCAGTTACTTTCTCAGGGACACTGAAGCTTTCTTT
J gene: TRBJ2-7; V gene: TRBV18; clone size: .; D gene: .; CDR3 protein: CASSPPLVERRLGPYYEQYF; CDR3 DNA: TGTGCCAGCTCACCACCCTTGGTTGAGCGGAGACTAGGGCCGTACTACGAGCAGTACTTC
J gene: TRBJ2-7; V gene: TRBV7-2; clone size: few; D gene: .; CDR3 protein: CASSYGTPTYEQYF; CDR3 DNA: TGTGCCAGCAGCTACGGGACACCCACCTACGAGCAGTACTTC
J gene: TRBJ2-7; V gene: TRBV7-2; clone size: .; D gene: .; CDR3 protein: CASSLVGLQFGEQYF; CDR3 DNA: TGTGCCAGCAGCTTAGTGGGTCTTCAGTTCGGCGAGCAGTACTTC
J gene: TRBJ1-5; V gene: TRBV7-9; clone size: few; D gene: .; CDR3 protein: CASSPSGEVQPQHF; CDR3 DNA: TGTGCCAGCAGCCCTTCTGGAGAGGTACAGCCCCAGCATTTT
J gene: TRBJ2-1; V gene: TRBV5-4; clone size: .; D gene: .; CDR3 protein: CASSLTSYNEQFF; CDR3 DNA: TGTGCCAGCAGCTTGACTTCCTACAATGAGCAGTTCTTC
J gene: TRBJ1-4; V gene: TRBV28; clone size: .; D gene: TRBD1; CDR3 protein: CASSPFPGQGSSNEKLFF; CDR3 DNA: TGTGCCAGCAGTCCTTTCCCGGGACAGGGGTCATCTAATGAAAAACTGTTTTTT
J gene: TRBJ2-7; V gene: TRBV28; clone size: .; D gene: TRBD1; CDR3 protein: CASSRRTGGGSYEQYF; CDR3 DNA: TGTGCCAGCAGCCGCCGGACAGGGGGTGGTTCCTACGAGCAGTACTTC
J gene: TRBJ2-1; V gene: TRBV28; clone size: .; D gene: .; CDR3 protein: CASSSTGVWQVNEQFF; CDR3 DNA: TGTGCCAGCAGCTCTACCGGCGTTTGGCAGGTCAATGAGCAGTTCTTC
J gene: TRBJ2-7; V gene: TRBV28; clone size: few; D gene: TRBD2; CDR3 protein: CASSSFSGRAGEQYF; CDR3 DNA: TGTGCCAGCAGTTCCTTTAGCGGGAGGGCCGGCGAGCAGTACTTC
J gene: TRBJ1-6; V gene: TRBV30; clone size: .; D gene: .; CDR3 protein: CAWSRLYNSPLHF; CDR3 DNA: TGTGCCTGGAGTCGACTATATAATTCACCCCTCCACTTT
J gene: TRBJ1-3; V gene: TRBV28; clone size: .; D gene: TRBD1; CDR3 protein: CASSPGGSGNTIYF; CDR3 DNA: TGTGCCAGCAGCCCAGGGGGCTCTGGAAACACCATATATTTT
J gene: TRBJ2-1; V gene: TRBV9; clone size: once; D gene: .; CDR3 protein: CASSVDRLSYNEQFF; CDR3 DNA: TGTGCCAGCAGCGTAGACCGGCTAAGTTACAATGAGCAGTTCTTC
J gene: TRBJ2-2; V gene: TRBV5-1; clone size: .; D gene: TRBD2; CDR3 protein: CASSLETSGSSTGELFF; CDR3 DNA: TGCGCCAGCAGCTTGGAGACTAGCGGGAGTTCCACCGGGGAGCTGTTTTTT
J gene: TRBJ2-1; V gene: TRBV28; clone size: .; D gene: .; CDR3 protein: CASSFSPPSNEQFF; CDR3 DNA: TGTGCCAGCAGTTTTTCCCCTCCGAGCAATGAGCAGTTCTTC
J gene: TRBJ2-5; V gene: TRBV13; clone size: .; D gene: .; CDR3 protein: CASSLTGSQETQYF; CDR3 DNA: TGTGCCAGCAGCCTTACAGGGAGCCAAGAGACCCAGTACTTC
J gene: TRBJ2-7; V gene: TRBV9; clone size: .; D gene: .; CDR3 protein: CASSVGTLPYEQYF; CDR3 DNA: TGTGCCAGCAGCGTAGGGACTTTACCTTACGAGCAGTACTTC
J gene: TRBJ1-6; V gene: TRBV6-1; clone size: .; D gene: .; CDR3 protein: CASSEVPRGGYSPLHF; CDR3 DNA: TGTGCCAGCAGTGAAGTTCCTAGGGGGGGCTATTCACCCCTCCACTTT
J gene: TRBJ1-1; V gene: TRBV5-1; clone size: .; D gene: TRBD1; CDR3 protein: CASSLNLGQGQEAFF; CDR3 DNA: TGCGCCAGCAGCTTGAATTTGGGACAGGGTCAAGAAGCTTTCTTT
J gene: TRBJ2-1; V gene: TRBV27; clone size: .; D gene: .; CDR3 protein: CASSLRPRGEQFF; CDR3 DNA: TGTGCCAGCAGTCTCCGACCCAGGGGTGAGCAGTTCTTC
J gene: TRBJ1-1; V gene: TRBV18; clone size: .; D gene: .; CDR3 protein: CASSLLTGELVEAFF; CDR3 DNA: TGTGCCAGCTCACTACTAACGGGGGAGCTAGTTGAAGCTTTCTTT
J gene: TRBJ1-1; V gene: TRBV6-5; clone size: .; D gene: .; CDR3 protein: CASYQGYTEAFF; CDR3 DNA: TGTGCCAGCTATCAGGGGTATACTGAAGCTTTCTTT
J gene: TRBJ2-1; V gene: TRBV18; clone size: once; D gene: TRBD1; CDR3 protein: CASSPVTGQIYEQFF; CDR3 DNA: TGTGCCAGCTCGCCAGTGACAGGGCAAATCTATGAGCAGTTCTTC
J gene: TRBJ2-7; V gene: TRBV10-1; clone size: .; D gene: TRBD1; CDR3 protein: CASSDSGTGINEQYF; CDR3 DNA: TGCGCCAGCAGTGACTCCGGGACAGGGATAAACGAGCAGTACTTC
J gene: TRBJ2-3; V gene: TRBV29-1; clone size: .; D gene: TRBD2; CDR3 protein: CSATTSGIVTDTQYF; CDR3 DNA: TGCAGCGCCACCACTAGCGGGATTGTCACAGATACGCAGTATTTT
J gene: TRBJ2-3; V gene: TRBV5-1; clone size: .; D gene: TRBD2; CDR3 protein: CASSRPGLTSTDTQYF; CDR3 DNA: TGCGCCAGCAGCCGCCCGGGACTAACTAGCACAGATACGCAGTATTTT
J gene: TRBJ2-2; V gene: TRBV5-1; clone size: .; D gene: .; CDR3 protein: CASSRTRTRYSGNLNTGELFF; CDR3 DNA: TGCGCCAGCAGCCGGACCCGCACGCGCTACTCCGGGAACCTGAACACCGGGGAGCTGTTTTTT
J gene: TRBJ2-7; V gene: TRBV4-3; clone size: .; D gene: TRBD1; CDR3 protein: CASSQDRDRGYEQYF; CDR3 DNA: TGCGCCAGCAGCCAAGACCGCGACAGGGGGTACGAGCAGTACTTC
J gene: TRBJ1-2; V gene: TRBV6-5; clone size: .; D gene: TRBD1; CDR3 protein: CASSPDRIYGYTF; CDR3 DNA: TGTGCCAGCAGCCCGGACAGGATCTATGGCTACACCTTC
J gene: TRBJ2-5; V gene: TRBV5-1; clone size: .; D gene: TRBD2; CDR3 protein: CASSLGTSGQETQYF; CDR3 DNA: TGCGCCAGCAGCTTGGGGACTAGCGGACAAGAGACCCAGTACTTC
J gene: TRBJ2-7; V gene: TRBV27; clone size: .; D gene: TRBD2; CDR3 protein: CASSFLPSGGTYEQYF; CDR3 DNA: TGTGCCAGCAGTTTTCTCCCGAGCGGGGGAACCTACGAGCAGTACTTC
J gene: TRBJ1-2; V gene: TRBV4-2; clone size: .; D gene: .; CDR3 protein: CASSPREVGYGYTF; CDR3 DNA: TGTGCCAGCAGCCCCAGGGAAGTCGGCTATGGCTACACCTTC
J gene: TRBJ2-1; V gene: TRBV25-1; clone size: .; D gene: TRBD2; CDR3 protein: CASQISGNTRNEQFF; CDR3 DNA: TGTGCCAGCCAGATTAGCGGGAATACACGTAATGAGCAGTTCTTC